This TCR beta chain is drawn from a study of T cells in Graves' hyperthyroidism and ophthalmopathy. The ends lost 5 bases at V and 8 bases at J; junction bases unmatched: 6. Germline V gene sequence: CDR1 SGHTA, CDR2 FQGTGA. This CDR3 comprises 15 residues. The definition of stable Graves' hyperthyroidism was no ophthalmopathy progression within 18 months. TCR beta CDR3 region amplification was performed from RNA transcripts. When the TCR CDR3 underwent first-round RT-PCR, the HTBI primer set was used. TCRdb recomputed calls from the multiplex PCR reads with MiXCR, one row per CDR3 protein. The table includes a few hundred thousand distinct CDR3 sequences, 20% to 30% detected once.

Specimen: blood. This chain links TRBV7-3 with TRBJ2-1, with 13 bases fitting TRBD2. This TCR derives from a man aged 45-65 years with Graves' hyperthyroidism. In nucleotides, the CDR3 is TGTGCCAGCAGCGGACTAGCGGGAGCTATGGATGAGCAGTTCTTC. Encoded protein: CASSGLAGAMDEQFF.